The source of this T cell receptor (beta chain) is a study of control samples from healthy donors and cancer patients. The CDR3 sequence is 12 residues long. Trimming cost V 6 bases and J 7 bases, with 13 bases left between them. The germline gives CDR1 MGHDK, CDR2 SYGVNS. Sequencing was performed with immunoSEQ multiplex PCR; in TCRdb, only in-frame clones are kept and a portion is missing. Of about 140,000 clones in the sample, roughly 88% were seen once. The TCR comes from a man between 18 and 35 years old in good health. The chain carries TRBV25-1 and TRBJ2-7, with D possibly being TRBD2 (7 bases). Sequencing used blood. The CDR3 loop reads CASRGGPGEQYF. The CDR3 DNA sequence: TGTGCCAGCAGGGGGGGGCCGGGGGAGCAGTACTTC.